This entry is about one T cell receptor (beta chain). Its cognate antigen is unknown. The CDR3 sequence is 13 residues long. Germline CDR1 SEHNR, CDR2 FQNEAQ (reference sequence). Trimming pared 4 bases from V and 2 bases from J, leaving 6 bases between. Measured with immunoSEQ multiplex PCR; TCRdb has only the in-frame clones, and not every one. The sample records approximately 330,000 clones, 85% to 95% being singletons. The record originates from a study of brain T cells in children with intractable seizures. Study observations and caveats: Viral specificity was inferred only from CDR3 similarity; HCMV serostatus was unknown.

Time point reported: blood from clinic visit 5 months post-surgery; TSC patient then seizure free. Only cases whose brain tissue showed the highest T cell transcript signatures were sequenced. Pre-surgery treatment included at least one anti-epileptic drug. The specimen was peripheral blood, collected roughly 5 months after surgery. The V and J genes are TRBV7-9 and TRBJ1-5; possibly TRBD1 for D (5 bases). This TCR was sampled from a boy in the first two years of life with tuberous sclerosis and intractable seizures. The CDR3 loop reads CASSWDGNQPQHF. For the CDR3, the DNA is TGTGCCAGCAGCTGGGACGGCAATCAGCCCCAGCATTTT.